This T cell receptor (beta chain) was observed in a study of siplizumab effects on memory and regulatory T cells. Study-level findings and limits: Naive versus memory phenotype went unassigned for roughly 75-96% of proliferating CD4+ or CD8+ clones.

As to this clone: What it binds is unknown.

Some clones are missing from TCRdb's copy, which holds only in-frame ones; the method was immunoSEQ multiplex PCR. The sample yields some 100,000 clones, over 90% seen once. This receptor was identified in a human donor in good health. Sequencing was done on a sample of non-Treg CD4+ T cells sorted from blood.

The CDR3, as DNA: TGTGCCAGCAGCTGGACCGGGACCAGCGAGACCCAGTACTTC. Protein sequence: CASSWTGTSETQYF. V gene TRBV7-9 combines with J gene TRBJ2-5; D possibly matches TRBD1 or TRBD2 (5 bases each). Per the germline V gene, CDR1 is SEHNR and CDR2 is FQNEAQ (reference sequence). The CDR3 sequence is 14 residues long. Trimming stripped 4 bases from V and 5 bases from J, with 14 bases between.